The 26 T cell receptor beta chains reported below all come from one sample, sequenced in a study of B cell selection in AIRE deficiency. The method was immunoSEQ multiplex PCR; TCRdb's version includes in-frame clones alone and lacks a portion of them. The table includes about 25,000 clones, around 97% detected once. Sorting defined conventional CD4 T cells as CD4+CD127+. The sequencing sample was made of conventional CD4+ T cells sorted from PBMCs. The receptor set was obtained from a human donor with AIRE deficiency.

As for this clone: The same CDR3 also results from other DNA sequences found in this sample. The V and J genes are TRBV2 and TRBJ2-2, with a weak D call TRBD1 (7 bases). Germline values: CDR1 SNHLY, CDR2 FYNNEI. Trimming removed 6 bases from V and 10 bases from J, with 18 bases in between. The CDR3 has 14 residues. The CDR3 region is CASRRGDRAEELFF. The CDR3 nucleotides are TGTGCCAGCAGGCGGGGCGACAGGGCGGAGGAGCTGTTTTTT.

The CDR3 sequence is CASSLDTAETQYF. CDR3 bases: TGTGCCAGCTCACTTGACACGGCGGAGACCCAGTACTTC. The rearrangement joins TRBV18 to TRBJ2-5; D is uncertain. The CDR3 is 13 amino acids. The germline V and J ends were trimmed by 4 bases and 5 bases, with 11 bases remaining between them. Germline V gene lookup returns CDR1 KGHSH and CDR2 LQKENI.

The J gene is TRBJ2-3, the V gene TRBV4-1, with TRBD1 as a possible D gene (6 bases). This CDR3 is 15 amino acids long. The V end was cut by 8 bases, the J end by 5 bases, with 20 bases between. Germline CDR1 reads MGHRA; CDR2 reads YSYEKL. CDR3 loop: CASARQQGAGDTQYF. In nucleotides, the CDR3 is TGCGCCAGCGCTCGGCAACAGGGAGCTGGAGATACGCAGTATTTT.

The chain links TRBV28 to TRBJ2-7, with D unclear. The germline CDR1 and CDR2 sequences are MDHEN and SYDVKM. Trimming shortened V by 2 bases and J by 2 bases, and 10 bases separated the two germline ends. The CDR3 loop spans 14 amino acids. The CDR3 nucleotides read TGTGCCAGCAGTTTAGGTCAGCATACCTACGAGCAGTACTTC. Translation: CASSLGQHTYEQYF. The complete variable domain, with remaining parts taken from reference TRBV28 and TRBJ2-7, reads DVKVTQSSRYLVKRTGEKVFLECVQDMDHENMFWYRQDPGLGLRLIYFSYDVKMKEKGDIPEGYSVSREKKERFSLILESASTNQTSMYLCASSLGQHTYEQYFGPGTRLTVT.

The chain carries TRBV27 and TRBJ2-7; D is perhaps TRBD1 (6 bases). With 6 bases removed from V and 5 bases from J, the gap between germline ends came to 14 bases. CDR1 and CDR2 (germline): MNHEY, SMNVEV (reference sequence). The CDR3 covers 13 residues. CDR3 in DNA: TGTGCCAGCAGGCCCACAGGGATGAACGAGCAGTACTTC. Amino acids: CASRPTGMNEQYF.

The gene calls are TRBV2 and TRBJ2-2; D is undetermined. In germline, CDR1 is SNHLY, CDR2 FYNNEI. This CDR3 contains 11 residues. With 4 bases removed from V and 6 bases from J, the gap between germline ends came to 3 bases. CDR3 protein: CASSGAGELFF. CDR3 bases: TGTGCCAGCAGTGGGGCCGGGGAGCTGTTTTTT.

V usage is TRBV25-1 and J usage is TRBJ1-5; D ambiguous. Germline V CDR1 and CDR2: MGHDK, SYGVNS. The CDR3 length is 14 residues. Trimming shortened V by 4 bases and J by 1 base, and 8 bases separated the two germline ends. For the CDR3, the DNA is TGTGCCAGCAGTGCGGGTAGAAGCAATCAGCCCCAGCATTTT. This sequence encodes CASSAGRSNQPQHF. Complete variable domain (other parts from reference TRBV25-1 and TRBJ1-5): EADIYQTPRYLVIGTGKKITLECSQTMGHDKMYWYQQDPGMELHLIHYSYGVNSTEKGDLSSESTVSRIRTEHFPLTLESARPSHTSQYLCASSAGRSNQPQHFGDGTRLSIL.

V usage is TRBV29-1 and J usage is TRBJ1-2, with 8 bases fitting TRBD1. The CDR3 runs to 14 residues. V dropped 5 bases and J dropped 4; count of bases not matched to a gene: 9. The V gene's germline CDR1 is SQVTM and CDR2 ANQGSEA. The CDR3 DNA reads TGCAGCGTTTTAGACAGGGGTCTGTTCTATGGCTACACCTTC. Encoded protein: CSVLDRGLFYGYTF.

The DNA for the CDR3 is TGTCCTGGGAGTCGCCGAAGAAAGAGAAAGACCTATGGCTACACCTTC. Protein product: CPGSRRRKRKTYGYTF. The chain couples TRBV22-1 to TRBJ1-2. TRBV22-1 is annotated as a pseudogene. The CDR3 extends over 16 amino acids.

The J gene is TRBJ2-1, the V gene TRBV5-1; TRBD1 is a possible D gene (5 bases). Trimming cost V 0 bases and J 0 bases, with 7 bases left between them. This CDR3 has 15 amino acids. Germline assignment: CDR1 SGHRS and CDR2 YFSETQ. This CDR3 reads CASSLVTVSYNEQFF. For the CDR3, the DNA is TGCGCCAGCAGCTTGGTGACAGTCTCCTACAATGAGCAGTTCTTC.

The rearrangement joins TRBV7-9 to TRBJ1-4, with 8 bases matching TRBD1. This CDR3 is 15 amino acids long. From germline, CDR1 is SEHNR and CDR2 FQNEAQ (reference sequence). V gave up 5 bases and J gave up 3 bases; unmatched junction bases: 5. The CDR3 reads CASSPRTGPNEKLFF. In nucleotides, the CDR3 is TGTGCCAGCAGCCCCAGGACAGGGCCTAATGAAAAACTGTTTTTT. The full variable domain, in which reference TRBV7-9 and TRBJ1-4 provide the parts outside the CDR3, is DTGVSQNPRHKITKRGQNVTFRCDPISEHNRLYWYRQTLGQGPEFLTYFQNEAQLEKSRLLSDRFSAERPKGSFSTLEIQRTEQGDSAMYLCASSPRTGPNEKLFFGSGTQLSVL.

Here the CDR3 DNA reads TGTGCCAGCAGAAGGGAGCGGGAGGGCCGGAGGGCGTTCTTC. As protein: CASRREREGRRAFF. V is TRBV7-2 and J is TRBJ2-1; 10 bases map to TRBD2. Germline V gene sequence: CDR1 SGHTA, CDR2 FQGNSA. The V gene end was trimmed by 6 bases and the J gene end by 15 bases; junction bases not matched to a gene: 14. The CDR3 length is 14 residues.

V gene TRBV27 combines with J gene TRBJ2-7; the D is unclear. CDR1 is MNHEY, CDR2 SMNVEV, per germline (reference sequence). V was clipped by 2 bases and J by 1 base, with 15 bases between them. CDR3 size: 16 residues. The CDR3 reads CASSLSSVYSSYEQYF. In DNA form, the CDR3 reads TGTGCCAGCAGTTTAAGCTCAGTATACTCGTCCTACGAGCAGTACTTC.

The chain has TRBV2 and TRBJ2-2; D may be TRBD1 (6 bases). Germline-derived CDR1 and CDR2 are SNHLY and FYNNEI. Trimming removed 4 bases from V and 5 bases from J, with 11 bases in between. The CDR3 runs to 14 residues. The CDR3 nucleotides read TGTGCCAGCAGTGCAGGGGCCGGAACCGGGGAGCTGTTTTTT. This codes for CASSAGAGTGELFF.

This clone was recorded once. V usage is TRBV7-2 and J usage is TRBJ2-7, with TRBD2 matching over 10 bases. Germline CDR1 and CDR2: SGHTA and FQGNSA. This CDR3 region has 15 residues. The ends lost 3 bases at V and 2 bases at J; junction bases unmatched: 4. The CDR3 DNA reads TGTGCCAGCAGCTTTATCACTAGCGGGGCCTACGAGCAGTACTTC. Translated: CASSFITSGAYEQYF.

The chain combines TRBV28 with TRBJ2-1; 9 bases agree with TRBD2. CDR3 length equals 12 residues. CDR1 is MDHEN and CDR2 is SYDVKM in the germline V gene. V lost 4 bases, J lost 14 bases, and 6 bases stayed unmatched. DNA for the CDR3: TGTGCCAGCAGTTGGCTAGCGGGGTTGGAGTTCTTC. Protein: CASSWLAGLEFF.

The rearrangement links TRBV7-9 to TRBJ2-5, with 11 bases identical to TRBD2. The V gene's germline CDR1 is SEHNR and CDR2 FQNEAQ (reference sequence). V lost 5 bases, J lost 4 bases, and 15 bases stayed unmatched. CDR3 length: 18 amino acids. As DNA, the CDR3 is TGTGCCAGCAGCGGGGACCCGAGACTAGCGGGAATCAGAGAGACCCAGTACTTC. Translation gives CASSGDPRLAGIRETQYF.

This chain uses TRBV19 with TRBJ2-1; 9 nucleotides align to TRBD2. V lost 10 bases and J lost 7; bases outside the gene matches: 20. The germline CDR1 and CDR2 sequences are LNHDA and SQIVND (reference sequence). The CDR3 totals 17 residues. CDR3 sequence: CATLSGSPDRVLNEQFF. DNA for the CDR3: TGTGCCACCCTTAGCGGGAGCCCAGATAGAGTTCTGAATGAGCAGTTCTTC.

V gene TRBV9 combines with J gene TRBJ2-1; 13 bases map to TRBD2. With V trimmed by 4 bases and J by 5 bases, 3 bases remained unmatched. Germline V gives CDR1 SGDLS, CDR2 YYNGEE. CDR3 length equals 15 residues. The CDR3 loop is CASSSGLAGNNEQFF. CDR3 nucleotide sequence: TGTGCCAGCAGCTCGGGACTAGCGGGAAACAATGAGCAGTTCTTC. Full variable domain (remainder filled in from reference TRBV9 and TRBJ2-1): DSGVTQTPKHLITATGQRVTLRCSPRSGDLSVYWYQQSLDQGLQFLIQYYNGEERAKGNILERFSAQQFPDLHSELNLSSLELGDSALYFCASSSGLAGNNEQFFGPGTRLTVL.

This chain joins TRBV5-1 and TRBJ2-5; a weak D match, TRBD1 (5 bases). The CDR3 contains 14 residues. Between the trimmed V and J ends, which lost 4 bases and 2 bases, there was a span of 12 bases. Germline-derived CDR1 and CDR2 are SGHRS and YFSETQ. The CDR3 DNA is TGCGCCAGCAGCGAAGACAGCCTACAAGAGACCCAGTACTTC. Its translation: CASSEDSLQETQYF.

V is TRBV28 and J is TRBJ1-1, with a weak D call TRBD1 (6 bases). Trimming took off 2 bases at V and 5 bases at J, with 12 bases between the two ends. CDR1 is MDHEN and CDR2 is SYDVKM in the germline V gene. This CDR3 has 14 residues. CDR3 sequence: CASSLGGLETEAFF. The CDR3 DNA sequence: TGTGCCAGCAGTTTAGGGGGGCTAGAAACTGAAGCTTTCTTT.

Only one count was recorded for this clone. This chain joins TRBV28 and TRBJ2-7; D may correspond to TRBD1 or TRBD2 (6 bases each). CDR3 length: 9 residues. Trimming removed 11 bases at V and 7 bases at J, with 9 bases between. Germline V gene lookup returns CDR1 MDHEN and CDR2 SYDVKM. CDR3 region: CARRGEQYF. CDR3 sequence (DNA): TGTGCCCGGAGGGGGGAGCAGTACTTC.

The V and J genes are TRBV7-9 and TRBJ2-1, with D perhaps given as TRBD1 or TRBD2 (6 bases each). CDR3 size: 14 residues. Looked up from germline, CDR1 is SEHNR and CDR2 is FQNEAQ (reference sequence). V lost 3 bases and J lost 4, with 10 bases in between. CDR3 loop: CASSLGGGYNEQFF. The CDR3 DNA reads TGTGCCAGCAGCTTGGGGGGCGGATACAATGAGCAGTTCTTC.

The chain has TRBV19 and TRBJ2-3; 7 bases are a match to TRBD1. The CDR3 has 12 residues. V lost 4 bases to trimming and J lost 5 bases; unmatched junction nucleotides: 0. Germline V gene sequence: CDR1 LNHDA, CDR2 SQIVND (reference sequence). DNA of the CDR3: TGTGCCAGTAGTACAGGGGGAGATACGCAGTATTTT. The encoded protein is CASSTGGDTQYF. Variable domain in full (rest from reference TRBV19 and TRBJ2-3): DGGITQSPKYLFRKEGQNVTLSCEQNLNHDAMYWYRQDPGQGLRLIYYSQIVNDFQKGDIAEGYSVSREKKESFPLTVTSAQKNPTAFYLCASSTGGDTQYFGPGTRLTVL.

The gene calls are TRBV4-3 and TRBJ2-7; D may be TRBD1 (6 bases). There are 15 residues in the CDR3. V lost 0 bases to trimming and J lost 1 base, with 10 bases between them. In germline, CDR1 is LGHNA, CDR2 YSLEER. CDR3 nucleotide sequence: TGCGCCAGCAGCCAAGAGGGGACACCTTCCTACGAGCAGTACTTC. It encodes CASSQEGTPSYEQYF.

The rearrangement uses TRBV5-1 and TRBJ2-7, with D tentatively TRBD1 (6 bases). The CDR3 is made up of 14 amino acids. CDR1 and CDR2 from the germline V gene are SGHRS and YFSETQ. Trimming left V 4 bases short and J 5 bases short, with 16 bases between. The CDR3 bases are TGCGCCAGCAGCGGGGGACAATTTCCTGACGAGCAGTACTTC. Protein sequence: CASSGGQFPDEQYF.